The clone carrying this TCR beta chain has just one count. Its antigen remains unidentified. A multiplex PCR was run with 60 Vbeta primers and 13 Jbeta primers. Produced via immunoSEQ multiplex PCR; TCRdb's table is partial and in-frame only. The table includes about 150,000 clones, under 90% detected once. The data belong to a study of cytomegalovirus exposure and HLA in healthy donors. Study as a whole: Earlier findings included roughly 100 million unique TCR beta sequences obtained from 180 million or so T cells. Broader study findings: When analyzed later, a missense DCLRE1C variant was found to be linked to TCR beta V- and J-gene trimming. Because they were indistinguishable, some V segments, including TRBV6-2 and TRBV6-3, were excluded. In a later analysis, at a false discovery rate of 0.05, 17,000 or so TCR beta sequences were associated with HLA alleles.

Looked up from germline, CDR1 is SGHTA and CDR2 is FQGTGA. The CDR3 spans 18 residues. After removal of 5 bases from V and 0 bases from J, the junction contained 13 bases not matched to a gene. The source of this sequence is a boy between 2 and 10 years old in good health and CMV-seronegative. This chain uses TRBV7-3 with TRBJ2-3; 8 bases match TRBD2. The specimen was PBMCs. The CDR3 nucleotides read TGTGCCAGCAGCAGAGTAGCGGGAACGGGATTAAGCACAGATACGCAGTATTTT. This translates into CASSRVAGTGLSTDTQYF.